Following are 7 T cell receptor beta chains from one sample sequenced in a study of T cells in Graves' hyperthyroidism and ophthalmopathy. Amplified TCR beta CDR3 regions came from RNA transcripts. Primed by the HTBI set, a first-round RT-PCR was run on the TCR CDR3. Using its own MiXCR run on the multiplex PCR reads, TCRdb lists one record per CDR3 protein. The sample lists 400,000 to 450,000 distinct CDR3 sequences; 14% to 15% were seen once. Sequencing used blood. The receptors here all came from a man aged 18 to 35 with Graves' ophthalmopathy.

The chain couples TRBV19 to TRBJ1-5; 9 bases line up with TRBD1. The germline V gene has CDR1 LNHDA and CDR2 SQIVND (reference sequence). J was trimmed by 6 bases and V by 5 bases; bases with no gene match: 5. CDR3 size: 14 residues. CDR3 sequence reads: CASSPGQGSQPQHF. The CDR3 region has the DNA TGTGCCAGTAGTCCCGGACAGGGGAGTCAGCCCCAGCATTTT.

This clonotype was picked up many times. The chain carries TRBV4-1 and TRBJ2-3; the D is unclear. V gave up 1 base and J gave up 5 bases, with 13 bases separating them. The CDR3 covers 15 residues. Germline V CDR1 and CDR2: MGHRA, YSYEKL. The CDR3 region has the DNA TGCGCCAGCAGCCAAGCTGATCTCATCGGAGATACGCAGTATTTT. Its protein product is CASSQADLIGDTQYF.

The genes are TRBV5-1 and TRBJ2-1; D gene ambiguous. The germline V gene has CDR1 SGHRS and CDR2 YFSETQ. The CDR3 runs 15 residues. Trimming shortened V by 0 bases and J by 4 bases, and 11 bases separated the two germline ends. Written as DNA, the CDR3 is TGCGCCAGCAGCTTGGCCGGTCAGAATTACAATGAGCAGTTCTTC. It encodes CASSLAGQNYNEQFF.

This clonotype occurred a few times. This sequence joins TRBV3-1 and TRBJ1-2, with D possibly being TRBD1 (6 bases). Germline V CDR1 and CDR2: LGHDT, YNNKEL (reference sequence). Trimming cost V 0 bases and J 0 bases, with 14 bases left between them. This CDR3 has 17 amino acids. The DNA for the CDR3 is TGTGCCAGCAGCCAAGAAACCGGGAGACAGGCTAACTATGGCTACACCTTC. Translation: CASSQETGRQANYGYTF.

This clonotype showed up many times. The chain uses TRBV11-3 and TRBJ2-2; TRBD2 aligns across 12 bases. V was pared by 3 bases and J by 3 bases, with 11 bases of the junction left unmatched. This CDR3 comprises 19 residues. Germline V gene data show CDR1 as SGHNT and CDR2 as YENEEA. The CDR3 reads CASSFGLAGFWSDTGELFF. CDR3 in DNA: TGTGCCAGCAGCTTCGGACTAGCGGGGTTCTGGAGTGACACCGGGGAGCTGTTTTTT.

This clonotype was counted many times. The chain joins TRBV11-3 to TRBJ1-1, with no clear D. V shed 5 bases and J shed 6 bases, with 13 bases lying between them. This CDR3 has 13 residues. The germline V gene has CDR1 SGHNT and CDR2 YENEEA. The CDR3 reads CASSPGGSPEAFF. As DNA, the CDR3 is TGTGCCAGCAGCCCCGGCGGCTCCCCTGAAGCTTTCTTT.

In this sample, this clonotype turned up many times. The chain employs TRBV6-2 or TRBV6-3 and TRBJ1-1; D not resolved. Germline V gives CDR1 MNHEY, CDR2 SVGEGT. This CDR3 has 14 residues. The V gene lost 2 bases and the J gene lost 4 bases, with 11 bases spanning the gap. The CDR3 nucleotides are TGTGCCAGCAGTTACCAGGCCCAGAGCACTGAAGCTTTCTTT. It yields the protein CASSYQAQSTEAFF.